This T cell receptor (beta chain) was sequenced for a study of T-cell memory formation after mild COVID-19. Study-wide findings and caveats: In pre-infection memory, a portion of responding clones appeared, which suggested that cross-reactive memory joined. CD4+ clones that contracted lay mainly in CM and EM; CD8+ ones lay in EMRA. Balance between CD4 and CD8 was seen in clones contracting day 15 to 85, and a CD4+ lean was seen in later expanders.

This clonotype was seen only a few times. Its specificity is unknown. CDR3 size: 14 residues. Looked up from germline, CDR1 is SGHVS and CDR2 is FNYEAQ. V was pared by 4 bases and J by 8 bases, with 7 bases of the junction left unmatched. The 5'RACE method, run with constant-segment primers, produced TCR alpha and TCR beta cDNA libraries (carrying sample barcodes and UMIs). TCRdb re-called the 5' RACE reads through MiXCR, storing one row per CDR3 protein. The table includes approximately 500,000 distinct CDR3 sequences, around a quarter detected once. The chain has TRBV7-6 and TRBJ2-1; 8 bases are shared with TRBD2. Sample: PBMCs or a T cell subset sorted from them (not recorded which). This clonotype originated in an adult woman who had mild COVID-19 (a few samples of this study predate the infection). Cell type and time point are not known. CDR3 bases: TGTGCCAGCAGCTCGGGAGGGGGGGCTTATGAGCAGTTCTTC. Translation: CASSSGGGAYEQFF.